These T cell receptor beta chains were read from a single sample in a study of early T cells in non-severe SARS-CoV-2 infection. TCRdb processed the 5' RACE reads anew with MiXCR; each CDR3 protein has one entry. The sample contains roughly 29,000 distinct CDR3 sequences, 4.5% of which appear only once. The source material was whole blood. The receptors come from an adult who was a healthcare worker with PCR-confirmed SARS-CoV-2 infection or an uninfected control (not recorded which). Each CDR3 is given with its conserved first and last residue. D genes are given only for firm matches. Clone size is shown for a subset of rows, as once, few, many or a class of expanded clone.

>.|TRBJ2-7|TRBV10-2|many
CASSETNYEQYF
TGCGCCAGCAGTGAGACAAACTACGAGCAGTACTTC
>.|TRBJ2-3|TRBV19|many
CATTPRSTDTQYF
TGTGCCACCACACCCCGGAGCACAGATACGCAGTATTTT
>.|TRBJ1-1|TRBV11-3|.
CASSSGPTNTEAFF
TGTGCCAGCAGCTCCGGACCTACCAACACTGAAGCTTTCTTT
>.|TRBJ2-5|TRBV12-3/TRBV12-4|few
CASSSLGLWKTQYF
TGTGCCAGCAGTTCCTTGGGACTTTGGAAGACCCAGTACTTC
>TRBD2|TRBJ2-5|TRBV11-2|many
CASSLEAGYQETQYF
TGTGCCAGCAGCTTAGAAGCGGGGTACCAAGAGACCCAGTACTTC
>.|TRBJ1-3|TRBV6-5|few
CASSRDNSKGNTIYF
TGTGCCAGCAGTCGGGACAACTCGAAAGGAAACACCATATATTTT
>.|TRBJ2-1|TRBV29-1|many
CSVVGGKRYNEQFF
TGCAGCGTTGTGGGGGGAAAAAGGTACAATGAGCAGTTCTTC
>TRBD2|TRBJ2-1|TRBV7-3|.
CASSLHGTSVEQFF
TGTGCCAGCAGCCTACACGGGACTAGCGTTGAGCAGTTCTTC
>.|TRBJ1-4|TRBV3-1|medium-sized
CASRGTSPSATNEKLFF
TGTGCCAGCAGGGGGACCAGCCCAAGTGCAACTAATGAAAAACTGTTTTTT
>TRBD1|TRBJ1-1|TRBV9|many
CASSVETGTNTEAFF
TGTGCCAGCAGCGTAGAGACAGGGACAAACACTGAAGCTTTCTTT
>.|TRBJ2-3|TRBV14|.
CASSQDWPRATDTQYF
TGTGCCAGCAGCCAAGATTGGCCCCGGGCCACAGATACGCAGTATTTT
>.|TRBJ2-3|TRBV10-2|medium-sized
CASGSNRGTDTQYF
TGCGCCAGCGGGTCGAACAGGGGCACAGATACGCAGTATTTT
>.|TRBJ2-1|TRBV4-1|.
CASSQVRATNYNEQFF
TGCGCCAGCAGCCAAGTAAGGGCTACGAATTACAATGAGCAGTTCTTC
>TRBD1|TRBJ2-3|TRBV5-1|many
CASRWDSSVTDTQYF
TGCGCCAGCAGATGGGACAGCTCAGTCACAGATACGCAGTATTTT
>.|TRBJ2-1|TRBV21-1|many
CASSKEGSRSYNEQFF
TGTGCCAGCAGCAAAGAGGGGTCCAGATCCTACAATGAGCAGTTCTTC
>.|TRBJ1-1|TRBV5-1|few
CASSSRGNTEAFF
TGCGCCAGCAGCTCCAGGGGGAACACTGAAGCTTTCTTT
>.|TRBJ2-7|TRBV12-3/TRBV12-4|many
CASSPTSAYGGEQYF
TGTGCCAGCAGTCCTACCTCCGCCTATGGTGGCGAGCAGTACTTC
>.|TRBJ2-1|TRBV18|many
CASSPGERYNEQFF
TGTGCCAGCTCACCAGGGGAAAGGTACAATGAGCAGTTCTTC
>.|TRBJ2-1|TRBV14|many
CASSQVGSGGRKQFF
TGTGCCAGCAGCCAAGTCGGTAGCGGAGGGAGAAAGCAGTTCTTC
>.|TRBJ2-5|TRBV29-1|many
CSVAITANQETQYF
TGCAGCGTTGCCATTACAGCCAACCAAGAGACCCAGTACTTC
>.|TRBJ2-2|TRBV12-5|many
CASGLALRAGELFF
TGTGCTAGTGGTTTGGCCCTGAGGGCCGGGGAGCTGTTTTTT
>.|TRBJ2-7|TRBV12-3/TRBV12-4|.
CVSGHSGVGGYEQYF
TGTGTCAGCGGACACTCAGGAGTAGGGGGCTACGAGCAGTACTTC
>TRBD1|TRBJ2-7|TRBV5-4|many
CASSHSARTGREQYF
TGTGCCAGCAGCCATTCGGCGAGGACAGGGCGCGAGCAGTACTTC
>.|TRBJ2-3|TRBV20-1|.
CSALVGHTDTQYF
TGCAGTGCTTTGGTAGGGCACACAGATACGCAGTATTTT
>.|TRBJ2-1|TRBV24-1|.
CATSDSAWSAKPAQFF
TGTGCCACCAGTGATTCCGCGTGGTCGGCGAAGCCGGCGCAGTTCTTC
>.|TRBJ1-5|TRBV19|few
CASSIIGDNNQPQHF
TGTGCCAGTAGTATTATTGGGGACAACAATCAGCCCCAGCATTTT
>TRBD2|TRBJ2-1|TRBV11-2|many
CASSLSGGDYNEQFF
TGTGCCAGCAGCTTAAGCGGGGGTGACTACAATGAGCAGTTCTTC
>TRBD1|TRBJ2-5|TRBV3-1|.
CASSPRDRGETQYF
TGTGCCAGCAGCCCCCGGGACAGGGGGGAGACCCAGTACTTC
>TRBD1|TRBJ1-2|TRBV29-1|few
CSVDVDRANYGYTF
TGCAGCGTGGACGTGGACAGGGCGAACTATGGCTACACCTTC
>.|TRBJ1-1|TRBV7-3|many
CASSLMEGTEAFF
TGTGCCAGCAGCTTAATGGAGGGCACTGAAGCTTTCTTT
>.|TRBJ2-5|TRBV14|.
CASSLRRGQETQYF
TGTGCCAGCAGCCTCCGACGAGGGCAAGAGACCCAGTACTTC
>TRBD1|TRBJ2-1|TRBV30|many
CAWSTGISQKENEQFF
TGTGCCTGGTCGACAGGGATATCACAGAAGGAAAATGAGCAGTTCTTC
>.|TRBJ1-4|TRBV4-2|many
CASSQGSAGRSGKLFF
TGTGCCAGCAGCCAAGGATCGGCAGGGCGAAGTGGAAAACTGTTTTTT
>.|TRBJ2-2|TRBV7-9|.
CASLDWGAHTGELFF
TGTGCCAGCTTAGATTGGGGGGCGCACACCGGGGAGCTGTTTTTT
>.|TRBJ2-1|TRBV6-5|few
CASSYGHYNEQFF
TGTGCCAGCAGTTACGGGCACTACAATGAGCAGTTCTTC
>.|TRBJ2-1|TRBV6-2/TRBV6-3|many
CASSYVLAGQFF
TGTGCCAGCAGTTACGTTTTGGCTGGGCAGTTCTTC
>.|TRBJ2-1|TRBV3-1|many
CASDRLYYNEQFF
TGTGCCAGCGACCGATTGTATTACAATGAGCAGTTCTTC
>TRBD2|TRBJ2-3|TRBV27|.
CASSYVGTSGGRTDTQYF
TGTGCCAGCAGTTACGTCGGGACTAGCGGGGGTAGAACAGATACGCAGTATTTT
>.|TRBJ1-5|TRBV4-1|many
CASSSYLGRNQPQHF
TGCGCCAGCAGCTCATACTTGGGTCGCAATCAGCCCCAGCATTTT
>.|TRBJ2-5|TRBV9|few
CASSVGGTYQETQYF
TGTGCCAGCAGCGTAGGTGGGACGTACCAAGAGACCCAGTACTTC
>TRBD1|TRBJ1-5|TRBV27|many
CASRKGADSNQPQHF
TGTGCCAGCAGGAAGGGGGCCGATAGCAATCAGCCCCAGCATTTT
>.|TRBJ2-5|TRBV18|many
CASSPQAGPQETQYF
TGTGCCAGCTCACCACAAGCGGGCCCACAAGAGACCCAGTACTTC
>TRBD2|TRBJ2-3|TRBV2|.
CASTYRGTSGRGTDTQYF
TGTGCCAGCACCTACAGAGGGACTAGCGGGAGGGGTACAGATACGCAGTATTTT
>.|TRBJ1-1|TRBV5-1|many
CASSLGRQGLMNTEAFF
TGCGCCAGCAGCTTGGGGAGGCAGGGCTTAATGAACACTGAAGCTTTCTTT
>TRBD2|TRBJ2-1|TRBV7-9|many
CASSKLAGDFNEQFF
TGTGCCAGCAGCAAACTAGCGGGAGATTTCAATGAGCAGTTCTTC
>.|TRBJ1-1|TRBV6-5|few
CASRLTPRSEAFF
TGTGCCAGCAGGTTAACGCCCAGGTCCGAAGCTTTCTTT
>TRBD1|TRBJ1-2|TRBV7-2|medium-sized
CASSEGAGVYGYTF
TGTGCCAGCAGCGAGGGGGCAGGGGTCTATGGCTACACCTTC
>.|TRBJ1-2|TRBV7-9|many
CASSLGAAADPSF
TGTGCCAGCAGCTTAGGTGCCGCCGCAGACCCGTCCTTC
>.|TRBJ2-3|TRBV11-2|many
CASSVLAPADTQYF
TGTGCCAGCAGCGTACTAGCCCCCGCAGATACGCAGTATTTT
>.|TRBJ1-6|TRBV6-1|few
CASTVQGNNSPLHF
TGTGCCAGCACGGTGCAGGGGAATAATTCACCCCTCCACTTT
>TRBD2|TRBJ2-1|TRBV6-2/TRBV6-3|few
CASSILAGGPGNEQFF
TGTGCCAGCAGTATCCTAGCGGGAGGGCCTGGGAATGAGCAGTTCTTC
>TRBD1|TRBJ2-4|TRBV7-2|few
CASSMDRENIQYF
TGTGCCAGCAGCATGGACAGGGAGAACATTCAGTACTTC
>TRBD2|TRBJ2-3|TRBV6-1|many
CASKLAGVNTQYF
TGTGCCAGCAAACTAGCGGGAGTAAATACGCAGTATTTT
>TRBD2|TRBJ2-1|TRBV11-2|.
CASSDPSGGHNEQFF
TGTGCCAGCAGCGACCCTAGCGGGGGCCACAATGAGCAGTTCTTC
>.|TRBJ2-1|TRBV12-3/TRBV12-4|.
CASSFRTASEQFF
TGTGCCAGCAGTTTTCGGACAGCCTCCGAGCAGTTCTTC
>.|TRBJ2-1|TRBV10-3|few
CAISQTLQNYNEQFF
TGTGCCATCAGCCAGACACTCCAAAACTACAATGAGCAGTTCTTC
>.|TRBJ1-1|TRBV12-3/TRBV12-4|.
CASSSQGDTEAFF
TGTGCCAGCAGTTCCCAGGGAGACACTGAAGCTTTCTTT
>.|TRBJ2-1|TRBV13|many
CASSLVGRGGNEQFF
TGTGCCAGCAGCTTGGTAGGAAGGGGGGGAAATGAGCAGTTCTTC
>.|TRBJ2-7|TRBV6-2/TRBV6-3|once
CASRATSSYEQYF
TGTGCCAGCAGGGCGACTAGTAGCTACGAGCAGTACTTC